The 11 T cell receptor beta chains presented below share a single source sample, sequenced in a study of T cell clonotyping in hematopoietic cell transplantation (TCRdb year 2021). The sample's time point label, decoded: recipient sample about 28 days before transplant, after cytoreduction. Library method: the immunoSEQ multiplex PCR assay. TCRdb obtained this table from immuneACCESS and retained in-frame rearrangements with V and J assigned. These tables miss some clones; where compared with another copy, unresolved V genes account for less than half of the shortfall, and the remainder is unexplained. In all, the sample holds roughly 29,000 clones, and more than 70% of those were seen once. Approximately 5.9% of the sample lies in the top ten. The sample in question was peripheral blood mononuclear cells, obtained before stem cell transplant. These receptors all stem from a man aged 50-60 years with myelodysplastic syndrome. Some clones in this sample may be carry-over from other donors' samples.

The V gene is TRBV4-1, the J gene TRBJ1-1, with TRBD1 matching 7 bases. Germline assignment: CDR1 MGHRA and CDR2 YSYEKL. The CDR3 runs 15 residues. J was trimmed by 3 bases and V by 1 base; bases with no gene match: 5. The CDR3 here is CASSQAQGVYTEAFF. The CDR3 coding sequence is TGCGCCAGCAGCCAAGCCCAGGGGGTTTACACTGAAGCTTTCTTT.

The chain is built from TRBV5-1 and TRBJ1-5; D may be TRBD1 (5 bases). Germline V gives CDR1 SGHRS, CDR2 YFSETQ. The CDR3 loop spans 15 amino acids. The V end lost 5 bases, the J end lost 3 bases, and 15 bases lay between the germline ends. CDR3 in DNA: TGCGCCAGCAGACCCGGGACGGGTCACAATCAGCCCCAGCATTTT. Its protein product is CASRPGTGHNQPQHF.

The chain employs TRBV6-5 and TRBJ2-5; tentative D call: TRBD1 (6 bases). Trimming shortened V by 6 bases and J by 4 bases, and 15 bases separated the two germline ends. The CDR3 is 14 amino acids. Germline CDR1 MNHEY, CDR2 SVGAGI. CDR3 bases: TGTGCCAGCAGGCCCGGGACAATGGGAGAGACCCAGTACTTC. Translated, it gives CASRPGTMGETQYF.

This clone was seen a handful of times. The chain uses TRBV28 and TRBJ1-5; no definite D call. The germline V gene has CDR1 MDHEN and CDR2 SYDVKM. The CDR3 totals 10 residues. DNA of the CDR3: TGTGCTTACCTGCGTCAGCCCCAGCATTTT. This gives the protein CAYLRQPQHF.

The chain is built from TRBV5-1 and TRBJ2-2; D call uncertain. Germline V gene data show CDR1 as SGHRS and CDR2 as YFSETQ. The CDR3 has 14 residues. Trimming stripped 3 bases from V and 4 bases from J, with 10 bases between. The CDR3: CASSSRIGTGELFF. CDR3 nucleotide sequence: TGCGCCAGCAGCTCTCGGATAGGCACCGGGGAGCTGTTTTTT.

V usage is TRBV6-5 and J usage is TRBJ2-7; D ambiguous. CDR1 MNHEY and CDR2 SVGAGI come from the germline V gene. Trimming shortened V by 2 bases and J by 7 bases, and 15 bases separated the two germline ends. This CDR3 is built from 14 residues. CDR3 loop: CASSYGPGFREQYF. CDR3 in DNA: TGTGCCAGCAGTTACGGGCCCGGCTTCCGGGAGCAGTACTTC.

This rearrangement joins TRBV29-1 to TRBJ1-2; tentative D call: TRBD1 (5 bases). Trimming left V 4 bases short and J 7 bases short, with 16 bases between. The germline CDR1 and CDR2 sequences are SQVTM and ANQGSEA. CDR3 length equals 13 residues. The CDR3 sequence: CSVAEQPGGGYTF. CDR3 bases: TGCAGCGTTGCTGAACAGCCCGGGGGTGGCTACACCTTC.

The chain combines TRBV30 with TRBJ2-7, with D possibly TRBD2 on 5 matching bases. V was shortened by 5 bases and J by 2 bases, with 16 bases between the two germline ends. The CDR3 is 14 amino acids. Germline V CDR1 and CDR2: GTSNPN, SVGIG (reference sequence). CDR3 nucleotides: TGTGCCTGGCCAACCAATAGCGTTACCTACGAGCAGTACTTC. Protein sequence: CAWPTNSVTYEQYF.

The V call is TRBV5-6, the J call TRBJ2-7; D is perhaps TRBD1 (5 bases). The CDR3 extends over 16 amino acids. Germline CDR1 reads SGHDT; CDR2 reads YYEEEE. V lost 1 base to trimming and J lost 1 base, with 15 bases between them. CDR3 sequence (DNA): TGTGCCAGCAGCTTGTCCATGACAGTGAGATCCTACGAGCAGTACTTC. As protein: CASSLSMTVRSYEQYF. Full variable domain (missing parts from reference TRBV5-6 and TRBJ2-7): DAGVTQSPTHLIKTRGQQVTLRCSPKSGHDTVSWYQQALGQGPQFIFQYYEEEERQRGNFPDRFSGHQFPNYSSELNVNALLLGDSALYLCASSLSMTVRSYEQYFGPGTRLTVT.

This clone was observed a handful of times. V usage is TRBV4-3 and J usage is TRBJ2-7; 11 bases map to TRBD2. J gave up 12 bases and V 1 base, and 8 bases lay outside the gene matches. The germline CDR1 and CDR2 sequences are LGHNA and YSLEER. CDR3 length equals 14 residues. CDR3 loop: CASSQGVSSGRPYF. DNA of the CDR3: TGCGCCAGCAGCCAAGGGGTTTCTAGCGGGAGGCCGTACTTC.

The chain is built from TRBV28 and TRBJ2-5; 8 nucleotides align to TRBD2. V was pared by 4 bases and J by 4 bases, with 8 bases of the junction left unmatched. This CDR3 is built from 15 residues. Per germline, CDR1 MDHEN and CDR2 SYDVKM. Here the CDR3 DNA reads TGTGCCAGCAGTTCAATAACTAGCGGCAGAGAGACCCAGTACTTC. Translating it yields CASSSITSGRETQYF.